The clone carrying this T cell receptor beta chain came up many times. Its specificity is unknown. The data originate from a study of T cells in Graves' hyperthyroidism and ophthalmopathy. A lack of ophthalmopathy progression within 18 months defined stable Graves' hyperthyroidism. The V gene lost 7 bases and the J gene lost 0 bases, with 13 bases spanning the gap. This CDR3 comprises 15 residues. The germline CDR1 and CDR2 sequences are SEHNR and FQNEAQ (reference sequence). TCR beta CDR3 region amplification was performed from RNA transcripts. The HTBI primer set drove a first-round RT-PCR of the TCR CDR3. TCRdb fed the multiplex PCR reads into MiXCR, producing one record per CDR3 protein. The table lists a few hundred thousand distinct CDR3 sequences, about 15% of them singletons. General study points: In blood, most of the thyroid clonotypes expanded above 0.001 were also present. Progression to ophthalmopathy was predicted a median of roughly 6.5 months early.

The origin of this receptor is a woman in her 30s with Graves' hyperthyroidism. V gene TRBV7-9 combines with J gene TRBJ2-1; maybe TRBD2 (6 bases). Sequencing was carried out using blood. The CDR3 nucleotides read TGTGCCAGCACCCAACTTAGCGGCTCCTACAATGAGCAGTTCTTC. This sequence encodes CASTQLSGSYNEQFF.